This T cell receptor (beta chain) was sequenced in a study of blood T cell repertoires in COVID-19. Generated by immunoSEQ multiplex PCR, the TCRdb table keeps only in-frame clones and is missing some. Among about 56,000 clones listed, 80% to 90% were seen once. This clone has just one count. CDR1 and CDR2 from the germline V gene are SGHTA and FQGNSA. The junction had 5 bases not matched to a gene; V was cut back by 5 bases and J by 4 bases. The CDR3 loop spans 14 amino acids. The origin of this receptor is a woman of 80 years or more with acute or convalescent COVID-19. Sequenced sample: peripheral blood. The chain uses TRBV7-2 and TRBJ2-1, with 7 bases that match TRBD1. CDR3 sequence reads: CASSTDRSYNEQFF. In DNA, the CDR3 is TGTGCCAGCAGCACGGACAGGTCTTACAATGAGCAGTTCTTC.